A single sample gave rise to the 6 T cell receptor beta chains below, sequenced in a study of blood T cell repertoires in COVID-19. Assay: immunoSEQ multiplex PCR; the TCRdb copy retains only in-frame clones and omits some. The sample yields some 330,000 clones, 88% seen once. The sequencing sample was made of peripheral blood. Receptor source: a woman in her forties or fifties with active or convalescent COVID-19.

CDR3 amino acids: CASSQLGTGGKSGYTF. The CDR3 nucleotides are TGTGCCAGCAGCCAACTAGGGACAGGGGGCAAATCAGGCTACACCTTC. The chain uses TRBV3-1 (or the pseudogene TRBV3-2) and TRBJ1-2; TRBD1 aligns across 12 bases. From germline, CDR1 is LGHDT and CDR2 YNNKEL (reference sequence). The J segment lost 8 bases and the V segment lost 2 bases, leaving 9 bases of the junction unmatched. The CDR3 runs to 16 residues.

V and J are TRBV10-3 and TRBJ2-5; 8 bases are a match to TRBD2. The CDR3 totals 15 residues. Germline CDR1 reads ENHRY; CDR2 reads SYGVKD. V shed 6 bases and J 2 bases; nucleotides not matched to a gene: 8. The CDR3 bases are TGTGCCATCAGGGGAAGCGGGGGCACGCAAGAGACCCAGTACTTC. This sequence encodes CAIRGSGGTQETQYF.

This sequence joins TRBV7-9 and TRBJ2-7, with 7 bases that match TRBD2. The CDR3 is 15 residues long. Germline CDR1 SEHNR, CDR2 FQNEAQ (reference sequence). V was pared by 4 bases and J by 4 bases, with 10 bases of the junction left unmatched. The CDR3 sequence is CASSSYSGTSYEQYF. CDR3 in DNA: TGTGCCAGCAGCTCATACAGCGGGACTTCTTACGAGCAGTACTTC.

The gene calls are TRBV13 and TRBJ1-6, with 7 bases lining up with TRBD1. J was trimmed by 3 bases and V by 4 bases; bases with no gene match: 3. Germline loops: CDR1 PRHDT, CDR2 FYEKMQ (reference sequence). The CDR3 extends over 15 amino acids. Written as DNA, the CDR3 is TGTGCCAGCAGCTCCAGACAGGGCTATAATTCACCCCTCCACTTT. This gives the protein CASSSRQGYNSPLHF.

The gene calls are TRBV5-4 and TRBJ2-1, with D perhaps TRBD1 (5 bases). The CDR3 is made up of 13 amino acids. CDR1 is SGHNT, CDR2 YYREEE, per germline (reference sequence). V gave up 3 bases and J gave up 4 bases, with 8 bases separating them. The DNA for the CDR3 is TGTGCCAGCAGCTCCGGACAATACAATGAGCAGTTCTTC. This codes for CASSSGQYNEQFF.

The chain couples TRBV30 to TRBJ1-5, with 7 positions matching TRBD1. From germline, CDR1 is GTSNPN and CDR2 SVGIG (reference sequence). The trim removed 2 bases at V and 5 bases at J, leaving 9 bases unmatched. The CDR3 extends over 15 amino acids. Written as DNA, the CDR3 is TGTGCCTGGAGTCTCCCAGGGGGGACGGATCAGCCCCAGCATTTT. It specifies CAWSLPGGTDQPQHF.